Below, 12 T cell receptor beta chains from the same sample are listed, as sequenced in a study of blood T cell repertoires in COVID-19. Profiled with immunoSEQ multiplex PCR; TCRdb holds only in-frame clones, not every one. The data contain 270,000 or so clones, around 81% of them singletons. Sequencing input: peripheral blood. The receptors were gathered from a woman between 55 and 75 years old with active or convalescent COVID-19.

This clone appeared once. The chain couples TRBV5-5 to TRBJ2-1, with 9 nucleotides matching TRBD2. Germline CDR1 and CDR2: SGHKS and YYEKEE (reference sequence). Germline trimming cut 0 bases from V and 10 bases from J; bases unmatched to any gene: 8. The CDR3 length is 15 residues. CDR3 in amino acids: CASSLVAGGPTEQFF. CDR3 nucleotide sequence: TGTGCCAGCAGCTTGGTGGCGGGGGGGCCTACAGAGCAGTTCTTC.

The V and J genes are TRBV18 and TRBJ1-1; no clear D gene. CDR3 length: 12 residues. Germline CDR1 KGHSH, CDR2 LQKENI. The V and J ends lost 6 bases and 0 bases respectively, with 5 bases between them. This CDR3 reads CASSTVNTEAFF. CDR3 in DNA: TGTGCCAGCTCTACGGTGAACACTGAAGCTTTCTTT.

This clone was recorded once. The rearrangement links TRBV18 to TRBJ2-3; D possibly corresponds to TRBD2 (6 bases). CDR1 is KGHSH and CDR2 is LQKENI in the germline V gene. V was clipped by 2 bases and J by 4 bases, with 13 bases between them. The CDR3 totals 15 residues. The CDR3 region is CASSPGRGRADTQYF. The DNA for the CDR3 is TGTGCCAGCTCACCAGGGCGGGGTAGAGCAGATACGCAGTATTTT.

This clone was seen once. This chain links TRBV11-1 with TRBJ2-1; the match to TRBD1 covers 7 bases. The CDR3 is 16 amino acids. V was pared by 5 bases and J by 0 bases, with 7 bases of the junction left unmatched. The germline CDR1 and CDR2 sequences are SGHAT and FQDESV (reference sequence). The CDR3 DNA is TGTGCCAGCAGCCTCTCTTGGGACAGCTCCTACAATGAGCAGTTCTTC. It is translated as CASSLSWDSSYNEQFF. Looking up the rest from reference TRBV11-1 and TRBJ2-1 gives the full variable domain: EAEVAQSPRYKITEKSQAVAFWCDPISGHATLYWYRQILGQGPELLVQFQDESVVDDSQLPKDRFSAERLKGVDSTLKIQPAELGDSAMYLCASSLSWDSSYNEQFFGPGTRLTVL.

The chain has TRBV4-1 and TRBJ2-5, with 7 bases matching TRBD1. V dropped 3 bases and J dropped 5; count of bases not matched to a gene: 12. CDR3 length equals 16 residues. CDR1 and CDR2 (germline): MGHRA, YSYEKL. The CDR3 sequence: CASSQSERGPWETQYF. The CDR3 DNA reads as TGCGCCAGCAGCCAGTCGGAGAGGGGGCCATGGGAGACCCAGTACTTC.

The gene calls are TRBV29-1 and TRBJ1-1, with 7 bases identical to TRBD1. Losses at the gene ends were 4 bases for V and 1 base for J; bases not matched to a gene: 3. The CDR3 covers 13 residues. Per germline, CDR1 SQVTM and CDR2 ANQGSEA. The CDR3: CSVAQGGNTEAFF. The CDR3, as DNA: TGCAGCGTTGCCCAGGGGGGGAACACTGAAGCTTTCTTT.

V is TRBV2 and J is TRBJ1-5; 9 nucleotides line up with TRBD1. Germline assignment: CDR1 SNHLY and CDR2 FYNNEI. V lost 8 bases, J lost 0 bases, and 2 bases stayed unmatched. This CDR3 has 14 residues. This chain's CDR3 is CASRDRVSNQPQHF. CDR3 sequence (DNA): TGTGCCAGCCGGGACAGGGTTAGCAATCAGCCCCAGCATTTT.

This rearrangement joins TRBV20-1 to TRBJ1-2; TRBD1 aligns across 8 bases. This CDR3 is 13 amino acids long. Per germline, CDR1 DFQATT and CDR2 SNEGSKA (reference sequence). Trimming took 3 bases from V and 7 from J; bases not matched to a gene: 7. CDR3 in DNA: TGCAGTGCTAGTCGCAGGGGGCGCTTTGGCTACACCTTC. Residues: CSASRRGRFGYTF.

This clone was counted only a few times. The CDR3 region is CAISGLLLAGDYNEQFF. As DNA, the CDR3 is TGTGCCATCAGTGGGCTATTACTAGCGGGGGACTACAATGAGCAGTTCTTC. The J gene is TRBJ2-1, the V gene TRBV10-3; 11 positions match TRBD2. Looked up from germline, CDR1 is ENHRY and CDR2 is SYGVKD. The CDR3 length is 17 residues. The junction had 8 bases not matched to a gene; V was cut back by 4 bases and J by 3 bases.

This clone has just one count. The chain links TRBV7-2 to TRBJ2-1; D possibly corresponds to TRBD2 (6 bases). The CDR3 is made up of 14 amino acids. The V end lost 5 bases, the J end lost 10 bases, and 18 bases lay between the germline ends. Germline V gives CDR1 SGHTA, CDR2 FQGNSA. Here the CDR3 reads CASSAIGGAGEQFF. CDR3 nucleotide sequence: TGTGCCAGCAGCGCAATCGGCGGGGCAGGAGAGCAGTTCTTC.

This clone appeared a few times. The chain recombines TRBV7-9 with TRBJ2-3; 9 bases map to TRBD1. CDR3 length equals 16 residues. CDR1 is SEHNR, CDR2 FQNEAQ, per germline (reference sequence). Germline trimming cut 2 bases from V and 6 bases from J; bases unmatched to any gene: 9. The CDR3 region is CASSLRPGTGRDTQYF. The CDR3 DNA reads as TGTGCCAGCAGCTTACGACCCGGGACAGGGCGCGATACGCAGTATTTT.

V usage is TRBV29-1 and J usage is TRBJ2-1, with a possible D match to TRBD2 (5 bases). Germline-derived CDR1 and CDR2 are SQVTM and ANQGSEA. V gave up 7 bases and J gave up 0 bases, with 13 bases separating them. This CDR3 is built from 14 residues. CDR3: CSGRAASSYNEQFF. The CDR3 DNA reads TGCAGCGGGCGGGCGGCTAGCTCCTACAATGAGCAGTTCTTC.